The clone carrying this T cell receptor beta chain was seen a handful of times. The antigen remains unidentified. The TCR beta cDNA libraries contained unique molecular identifiers. TCRdb itself ran the PCR reads through MiXCR, one entry per CDR3 protein. The table has hundreds of thousands of distinct CDR3 sequences, approximately 59% seen once. The sample belongs to a study of post-analysis software for immune sequencing data. Study context: Courses of disease covered relapsing-remitting, secondary progressive and progressive-relapsing multiple sclerosis. General study points: F measure showed strong co-clustering of same-batch samples. In multiple sclerosis, normalized Chao1 diversity was significantly below that of controls. Patients used about 5 TRBV segments, including TRBV5-6, TRBV5-1 and TRBV20-1, more often than controls.

Germline V CDR1 and CDR2: SGHRS, YFSETQ. Trimming pared 0 bases from V and 1 base from J, leaving 4 bases between. CDR3 length: 13 residues. Sequenced sample: blood. The source of this sequence is a girl aged 2 to 9 with multiple sclerosis. V and J are TRBV5-1 and TRBJ2-5; D unclear. The CDR3 sequence is CASSLVIQETQYF. CDR3 DNA: TGCGCCAGCAGCTTGGTTATCCAAGAGACCCAGTACTTC. The full variable domain, in which reference TRBV5-1 and TRBJ2-5 provide the parts outside the CDR3, is KAGVTQTPRYLIKTRGQQVTLSCSPISGHRSVSWYQQTPGQGLQFLFEYFSETQRNKGNFPGRFSGRQFSNSRSEMNVSTLELGDSALYLCASSLVIQETQYFGPGTRLLVL.